This is a list of T cell receptor beta chains from one sample in a study of human T cells and chemical hapten exposure. MiXCR was run by TCRdb on the RACE reads, yielding one entry per CDR3 protein. The sample carries fewer than 200,000 distinct CDR3 sequences, around 30% recorded once. The source material was whole blood, sampled in connection with sensitization to the hapten diphenylcyclopropenone (DPC). The receptors originated from a woman in her twenties or thirties with alopecia areata. Some clones in this sample may be carry-over from other donors' samples. Both conserved end residues are part of each CDR3. Expanded clones get a size class; other rows say once, few or many, or leave the size out.

>NA|TRBJ1-2|TRBV6-5
CASSYVGTGTNYGYTF
>few|TRBJ1-1|TRBV25-1
CASSELGAYTEAFF
>NA|TRBJ1-1|TRBV28
CASSLYTGEAFF
>NA|TRBJ2-3|TRBV28
CASRARDYTDTQYF
>few|TRBJ2-7|TRBV6-5
CASSRRSTGGIYEQYF
>few|TRBJ1-2|TRBV20-1
CSAKGDDRNYGYTF
>few|TRBJ2-1|TRBV29-1
CSVLSRNVGYNEQFF
>NA|TRBJ1-2|TRBV20-1
CSARGGFDYGYTF
>NA|TRBJ1-5|TRBV27
CATGQISNQPQHF
>NA|TRBJ2-3|TRBV7-2
CASSLGQPSDTQYF
>NA|TRBJ2-1|TRBV20-1
CSASGLAGRGEQFF
>few|TRBJ2-2|TRBV15
CATSKERGFNTGELFF
>NA|TRBJ1-2|TRBV4-3
CASSPRRSYGYTF